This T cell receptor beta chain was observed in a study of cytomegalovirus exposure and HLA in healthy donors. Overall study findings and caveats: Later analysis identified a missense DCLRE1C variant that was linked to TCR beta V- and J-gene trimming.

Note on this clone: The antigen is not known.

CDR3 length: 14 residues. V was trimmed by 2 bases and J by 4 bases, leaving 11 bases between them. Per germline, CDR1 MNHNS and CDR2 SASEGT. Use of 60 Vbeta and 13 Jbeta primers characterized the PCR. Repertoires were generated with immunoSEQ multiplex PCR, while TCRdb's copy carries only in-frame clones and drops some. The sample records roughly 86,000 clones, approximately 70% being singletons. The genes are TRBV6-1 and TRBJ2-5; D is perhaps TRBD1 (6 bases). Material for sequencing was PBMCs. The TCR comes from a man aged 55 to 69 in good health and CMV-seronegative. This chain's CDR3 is CASSEIIGGETQYF. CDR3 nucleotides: TGTGCCAGCAGTGAAATAATAGGGGGAGAGACCCAGTACTTC.